This T cell receptor beta chain was profiled in a study of shared clonotypes between healthy human individuals. Study as a whole: Each donor contributed plates that comprised three CD4 naive, three CD4 memory, two CD8 naive and one CD8 memory. Study-level points and caveats: Naive subsets tended to show greater estimated richness than memory subsets. It was anticipated that sequencing depth would influence how many clonotypes donors shared.

Sequencing was at deep level. Sequencing was performed with immunoSEQ multiplex PCR; in TCRdb, only in-frame clones are kept and a portion is missing. The sample holds 2 million to 2.5 million clones, under 97% seen once. Points on this clone: Its antigen is not known.

The CDR3 covers 21 residues. This chain links TRBV1 with TRBJ2-1; the table's D call, TRBD2, was not checked against the DNA. TRBV1 is described as a pseudogene. What was sequenced was naive CD4+ T cells sorted from blood. Indicated subset: CD45RA+ positively selected. This clonotype originated in a man aged 18 to 30 in good health. CDR3 nucleotides: TGCACCAGCAGCCAGGCCCCAGAGCGGGAAGTCCCCCTTATCCAGTACAATGAGCAGTTCTTC. Translated: CTSSQAPEREVPLIQYNEQFF.